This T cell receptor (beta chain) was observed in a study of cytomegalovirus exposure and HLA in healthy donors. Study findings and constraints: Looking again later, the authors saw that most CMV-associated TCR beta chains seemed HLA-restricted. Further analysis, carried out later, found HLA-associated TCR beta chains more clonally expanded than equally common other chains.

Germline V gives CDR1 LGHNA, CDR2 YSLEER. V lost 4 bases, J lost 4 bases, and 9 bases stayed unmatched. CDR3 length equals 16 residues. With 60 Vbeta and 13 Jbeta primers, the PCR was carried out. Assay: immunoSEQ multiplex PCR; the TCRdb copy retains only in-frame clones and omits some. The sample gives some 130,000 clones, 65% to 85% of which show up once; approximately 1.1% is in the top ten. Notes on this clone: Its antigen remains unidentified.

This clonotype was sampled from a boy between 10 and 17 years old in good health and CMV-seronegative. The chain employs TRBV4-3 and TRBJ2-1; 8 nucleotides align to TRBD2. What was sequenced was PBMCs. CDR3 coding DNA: TGCGCCAGCAGCCGGACCCCAGCGGGAGCATACAATGAGCAGTTCTTC. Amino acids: CASSRTPAGAYNEQFF.